This TCR beta chain is from a study of cytomegalovirus exposure and HLA in healthy donors listed by TCRdb under 2017. About the full investigation: An earlier analysis of roughly 630 of the donors reported 250 to 350 Gb of sequence data and 100 million to 130 million unique TCR beta sequences from about 179 million T cells. Genome-wide SNP genotypes for about 65% of the roughly 700 donors were used in a later genetic analysis, which treated that subset as a discovery cohort. To decide whether each TCR beta V gene segment behaved as functional or pseudogenic, an earlier analysis of fewer than 750 of the donors relied on high-throughput TCR beta sequencing. All discovery cohort repertoires had been generated using a single sequencing platform. Typing coverage differed by locus: A, B, C, DRB1 and DQB1 were typed in roughly 620-630 donors, DQA1 in 522, DPA1 in approximately 610, and DPB1 in just under 490. A later analysis re-examined previously published TCR beta repertoires from about 670 donors and added high-resolution HLA genotyping to investigate patterns of TCR occurrence. Among some 410 genotyped donors of the cohort, an average of roughly 230,000 unique TCR beta nucleotide sequences was sequenced per donor, of which about 19% were non-productive. The T cell repertoires of several hundred subjects were profiled by immunosequencing and related to cytomegalovirus serostatus. A separate validation cohort of 100 to 150 different subjects was used in addition to the approximately 700-subject first cohort. The aim of the study was to test whether cataloging public T cell receptors could identify signatures of past pathogen exposure. Donor age, sex, ethnicity and CMV serostatus were collected together with the repertoire data. The genetic ancestry cluster associated with self-reported Caucasian donors included 80% to 90% of the 300 to 450 genotyped donors. Both class I and class II loci were covered by HLA typing, at four-digit resolution. In the later analysis, no new phenotypic data were used to find candidate immune exposures; instead, reliance was placed on TCR beta sequences and their occurrence across donors. Several DR-DQ haplotypes were treated as single units for association and clustering because of strong linkage in the cohort. About 280 gigabases of sequencing data and tens of millions of unique TCR sequences were included in an early release covering roughly 600 HLA-typed donors. To predict cytomegalovirus infection status, the study brought together high-throughput TCR immunosequencing, statistical association of individual TCRs with disease status, and machine learning. On the study overall, not on this receptor specifically: The sequencing pipeline was judged likely to have produced a cluster of highly shared sequence variants as a technical artifact. Some IMGT-functional V segments, including TRBV6-2 and TRBV6-3, could not be told apart with the 87-base-pair reads, so those segments were excluded. A later analysis found that most CMV-associated TCR beta chains appeared HLA-restricted, with HLA associations seemingly driven largely by CMV exposure. Correlated functional status among segregating V segments might be attributable to linkage disequilibrium, but an unknown experimental factor could not be ruled out. In a later analysis, HLA-associated TCR beta chains showed more clonal expansion and lower generation probabilities than non-associated chains that were equally common. A further reported finding was that TCR beta sequences accurately predicted the HLA-A and HLA-B alleles for most subjects in the first cohort. In a later analysis, several top co-occurrence clusters were reported to appear linked to parvovirus B19, influenza, CMV and Epstein-Barr virus. In a later analysis, TCR association rates were found to vary across HLA loci, with the most associated TCRs seen for DRB1 alleles and the fewest for HLA-C alleles. The study gave a list of under 200 TCR beta chains associated with cytomegalovirus. In vitro tests confirmed that a few of the cytomegalovirus-associated TCR beta chains recognize cytomegalovirus antigens. When HLA alleles, especially DR and DQ, strongly co-occurred, TCR associations were difficult to assign to individual alleles. While some public TCRs were present in many individuals, most TCR sequences turned up only very rarely across donors. The presence/absence analyses assumed that sequencing depth was roughly uniform across donors, and that assumption may not be true. A later genetic analysis associated a missense DCLRE1C variant with V-gene and J-gene trimming of TCR beta chains, and an independent cohort replicated the association. Immune exposure information for the cohort was limited to CMV serostatus. According to the authors, the approach could potentially be generalized to other disease states and immunological phenotypes. This cohort had only TCR beta chains sequenced, and the lack of alpha or paired-chain data limited which features could be detected. According to a later genetic analysis, donors in an Asian-associated ancestry cluster had fewer N-insertions in productive TCRs than the roughly 670-donor mean. Broadly in line with IMGT annotations, most TCR beta V segments showed up in productive rearrangements about 87% or about 30% of the time in an earlier analysis of under 700 of the donors. In both the original and validation cohorts, the classifier was reported to diagnose cytomegalovirus status with high specificity and sensitivity. Because counts were too low, roughly 17 rarely observed V segments, including chromosome 9 orphons, were left out of the earlier analysis of over 550 of the donors. In a later analysis, about 17,000 TCR beta sequences were associated with specific HLA alleles at a false discovery rate of 0.05. Because some donors lacked HLA typing at each locus, the association tests relied only on the typed subset.

Library creation used the immunoSEQ multiplex PCR assay. For the multiplex PCR, a mixture combining 60 forward primers for TCR Vbeta segments and 13 reverse primers for TCR Jbeta segments was used. The CDR3 region of rearranged TCR beta genes was amplified from genomic DNA by a multiplex PCR assay. The amplified TCR beta libraries were sequenced on the Illumina HiSeq System as 87-base-pair reads. In the authors' own workflow: A later analysis counted about 80 million unique TCR beta chains across the approximately 700 repertoires, and 10 million to 12 million of these chains were shared by at least two donors. To remove PCR and sequencing errors, raw reads were error-corrected and collapsed into unique sequences using a nearest-neighbor algorithm that merged closely related sequences. CDR3 sequences were aligned to IMGT reference sequences to assign V, D and J gene segments. Each retained sequence needed at least a six-nucleotide match to both a V gene segment and a J gene segment. A rearrangement was called productive if the CDR3 had no stop codons and remained in frame with V and J, and every other rearrangement was called non-productive. CDR3 was defined according to IMGT convention as the region running from the second conserved V-encoded cysteine to the conserved J-encoded phenylalanine. In an earlier analysis of around 570 of the donors, sequences lacking an unambiguous match to a single V gene segment were excluded. An earlier analysis of over 450 of the donors classified V segments as functional when productive rearrangements were above 56.7% and as segregating when the standard deviation between donors was above 5%. A statistical classification framework was developed to diagnose cytomegalovirus status using the catalog of TCR beta chain sequences. In a later analysis, TCR nucleotide sequences were compared against IMGT/GENE-DB human TR gene sequences so that V and J genes could be assigned. A later analysis assigned CDR3 sequences and most-parsimonious VDJ recombination scenarios with the TCRdist pipeline. In a later analysis, each TCR beta chain was defined by its CDR3 amino acid sequence together with its V-gene family, and reads without a unique V-gene family were excluded. As a way to deal with suspected cross-contamination and a sequencing artifact, a later analysis dropped 450 to 600 nucleotide sequences that were highly shared and had low generation probability. A later analysis calculated a clonal expansion index for each public chain from normalized within-repertoire ranks of inferred template counts. Generation probabilities in a later analysis came from a VDJ recombination model fitted to out-of-frame rearrangements, and those results were checked against IGoR. Hypergeometric tests were used in a later analysis to score TCR-TCR, TCR-HLA and TCR-CMV co-occurrence, with a repertoire-size bias correction applied to the TCR pairs. In a later analysis, false discovery rates were estimated by permuting HLA or CMV assignments 20 times. In a later analysis, co-occurring TCRs were grouped using DBSCAN, with TCRdist sequence similarity added in when clustering inside HLA-allele-positive subsets. Co-occurrence clustering excluded repertoires with fewer than 30,000 or more than 120,000 public chains, plus five with anomalous nucleotide sharing. TCRdb carries this immuneACCESS record with in-frame sequences only. Its versions omit some clonotypes, under half of them owing to an unresolved V gene in the studies checked, with the rest unexplained. That table is the source of V, J and clone size, and D and trimming were worked out from the DNA. This sample has around 140,000 clones in its table, and roughly 80% of those were observed once. About 12% of the sample goes to the ten largest clones.

V trim: 4 bases; J trim: 1 base; unmatched bases: 11. The CDR1 and CDR2 encoded by the germline V gene (reference sequence) are MNHEY and SMNVEV. Measured from the cysteine to the phenylalanine, the CDR3 is 19 residues long. CDR3 DNA is the only sequence kept; it has 57 bases, read in frame from the first base. On this clone itself: The antigen it binds to is not known. No quality values exist for individual bases; no much larger clone is one base distant.

The cohort comprised around 700 healthy bone marrow donors. At the time of sampling, all cohort members were nominally healthy, though unrecorded immune exposures were likely present. The donor was CMV seropositive and was included in the group of 250 to 300 seropositive cohort members. A peripheral blood sample was provided by each donor, and peripheral blood mononuclear cells were used for TCR beta sequencing. The Qiagen DNeasy Blood Extraction Kit was used to extract genomic DNA from the blood cell samples. The sequence was collected from a man aged 40-50 years in good health and CMV-seropositive. Recombination linked TRBV27 to TRBJ2-6; TRBD1 agrees with 9 junctional bases. Specimen: PBMCs. The nucleotide sequence is TGTGCCAGCAGTTCCTTTTCCCGGGACAGGGAATCTGGGGCCAACGTCCTGACTTTC. Protein translation: CASSSFSRDRESGANVLTF.